Listed here are 28 T cell receptor beta chains from one sample, sequenced in a study of beta chain features in type 1 diabetes. TCRB transcripts that were expressed got sequenced, as all of the isolated RNA had been reverse transcribed. Produced via immunoSEQ multiplex PCR; TCRdb's table is partial and in-frame only. The table has 500,000 to 700,000 clones, 15% seen once. Sequencing input: naive CD4+ T cells from blood. These receptors originate from a man aged 18 to 30 in good health.

The rearrangement joins TRBV4-1 to TRBJ2-3; maybe TRBD2 (6 bases). Germline V gives CDR1 MGHRA, CDR2 YSYEKL. The CDR3 is 18 residues long. Trimming pared 1 base from V and 5 bases from J, leaving 22 bases between. In nucleotides, the CDR3 is TGCGCCAGCAGCCAAGGGTCCCTAGCGATGTGGGGAGGAGATACGCAGTATTTT. It codes for CASSQGSLAMWGGDTQYF.

This clone was counted a few times. The chain links TRBV7-2 to TRBJ2-4; D remains ambiguous. Per the germline V gene, CDR1 is SGHTA and CDR2 is FQGNSA. Between the trimmed V and J ends, which lost 7 bases and 4 bases, there was a span of 11 bases. The CDR3 spans 13 residues. This CDR3 reads CASNAAEKNIQYF. The CDR3 DNA sequence: TGTGCCAGCAACGCGGCGGAAAAAAACATTCAGTACTTC.

A few counts support this clone. Within the sample, other DNA sequences also encode this same CDR3. V and J are TRBV28 and TRBJ2-7; D ambiguous. From germline, CDR1 is MDHEN and CDR2 SYDVKM. CDR3 length: 12 residues. V was trimmed by 1 base and J by 2 bases, leaving 3 bases between them. CDR3 DNA sequence: TGTGCCAGCAGTTTATTAGCCTACGAGCAGTACTTC. This gives the protein CASSLLAYEQYF.

The CDR3 sequence is CASSQAWGSSTYNEQFF. The DNA for the CDR3 is TGTGCCAGCAGCCAAGCTTGGGGCAGCTCGACCTACAATGAGCAGTTCTTC. The genes are TRBV14 and TRBJ2-1, with D tentatively TRBD1 (5 bases). Between the trimmed V and J ends, which lost 1 base and 2 bases, there was a span of 15 bases. CDR1 and CDR2 from the germline V gene are SGHDN and FVKESK. The CDR3 extends over 17 amino acids.

This clone was recorded a few times. The chain uses TRBV6-5 and TRBJ2-2, with 8 bases matching TRBD2. CDR3 length: 11 amino acids. Germline CDR1 and CDR2: MNHEY and SVGAGI. The V segment lost 7 bases and the J segment 13 bases; nucleotides outside the gene matches: 5. The CDR3, as DNA: TGTGCCAGCAAGGCGGGAGGAATGCTGTTTTTT. It yields the protein CASKAGGMLFF.

The V call is TRBV5-6, the J call TRBJ1-5; 8 bases align to TRBD1. In germline, CDR1 is SGHDT, CDR2 YYEEEE. The CDR3 contains 16 residues. Unmatched junction bases numbered 10, after V lost 2 bases and J lost 6 bases. The CDR3 DNA reads as TGTGCCAGCAGCTTATTGGACAGGGCCGGGAGTCAGCCCCAGCATTTT. Translation: CASSLLDRAGSQPQHF.

This clone appeared a few times. The chain links TRBV29-1 to TRBJ2-5; D is undetermined. The J call may be in error: the DNA end matches TRBJ2-7 better. The CDR3 extends over 14 amino acids. Germline V lookup: CDR1 SQVTM, CDR2 ANQGSEA. The CDR3 loop reads CSVLSDHIPYEQYF. Written as DNA, the CDR3 is TGCAGCGTTCTCTCGGACCATATTCCCTACGAGCAGTACTTC.

Only a few counts were recorded for this clone. Since the CDR3 does not end with the conserved phenylalanine or tryptophan, this likely comes from a read error. Because the CDR3's place on the DNA is in doubt, the DNA is left out and the CDR3 is given as listed by TCRdb. The chain carries TRBV15 and TRBJ2-7; the table's D call of TRBD1 was not tested on the DNA. Germline V lookup: CDR1 LNHNV, CDR2 YYDKDF (reference sequence). The CDR3 sequence runs 10 residues, both termini included. This CDR3 is CATSSQGILS.

Notes on this clone: Other DNA variants within this sample encode the same CDR3. V is TRBV5-1 and J is TRBJ2-3; 7 bases agree with TRBD2. J gave up 1 base and V 0 bases, and 5 bases lay outside the gene matches. The CDR3 consists of 16 residues. CDR1 is SGHRS and CDR2 is YFSETQ in the germline V gene. The CDR3 loop reads CASSLGTSGGTDTQYF. The CDR3 nucleotides read TGCGCCAGCAGCTTGGGGACGAGCGGGGGCACAGATACGCAGTATTTT. Complete variable domain (other parts from reference TRBV5-1 and TRBJ2-3): KAGVTQTPRYLIKTRGQQVTLSCSPISGHRSVSWYQQTPGQGLQFLFEYFSETQRNKGNFPGRFSGRQFSNSRSEMNVSTLELGDSALYLCASSLGTSGGTDTQYFGPGTRLTVL.

Here the CDR3 reads CASSSGGPRNTEAFF. As DNA, the CDR3 is TGTGCCAGCAGCTCGGGGGGGCCCCGGAACACTGAAGCTTTCTTT. This chain links TRBV7-2 with TRBJ1-1; a possible D gene is TRBD1 (6 bases). Germline V lookup: CDR1 SGHTA, CDR2 FQGNSA. The CDR3 sequence is 15 residues long. V lost 4 bases and J 1 base, leaving 13 bases between the germline ends.

This chain connects TRBV4-1 to TRBJ1-1; D is uncertain. CDR1 is MGHRA and CDR2 is YSYEKL in the germline V gene. The CDR3 consists of 14 residues. Trimming shortened V by 4 bases and J by 3 bases, and 12 bases separated the two germline ends. DNA of the CDR3: TGCGCCAGCAGCCCACAAGGCGTGTACACTGAAGCTTTCTTT. Translated: CASSPQGVYTEAFF.

This clone turned up a few times. The chain carries TRBV18 and TRBJ2-7; D is ambiguous. V was clipped by 0 bases and J by 2 bases, with 8 bases between them. CDR1 KGHSH and CDR2 LQKENI come from the germline V gene. The CDR3 loop spans 14 amino acids. The DNA of the CDR3 is TGTGCCAGCTCACCACCCCGGCCACCCTACGAGCAGTACTTC. It translates to CASSPPRPPYEQYF.

V is TRBV7-3 and J is TRBJ2-5; the D is unclear. The CDR3 covers 12 residues. V lost 3 bases and J lost 7, with 9 bases in between. CDR1 and CDR2 (germline): SGHTA, FQGTGA. The DNA of the CDR3 is TGTGCCAGCAGCTTGGGAATGGGGACCCAGTACTTC. Amino acids: CASSLGMGTQYF.

This clone was found a few times. This sequence joins TRBV5-6 and TRBJ2-6; D perhaps matches TRBD2 (5 bases). The germline CDR1 and CDR2 sequences are SGHDT and YYEEEE. The CDR3 covers 15 residues. Trimming pared 4 bases from V and 3 bases from J, leaving 11 bases between. CDR3 coding DNA: TGTGCCAGCAGCCTCTCTGGGAGTGGGGCCAACGTCCTGACTTTC. Translating gives CASSLSGSGANVLTF.

The chain recombines TRBV15 with TRBJ1-4; 7 bases are shared with TRBD1. The germline CDR1 and CDR2 sequences are LNHNV and YYDKDF (reference sequence). With 3 bases clipped from V and 7 bases from J, the junction kept 11 bases outside the gene matches. This CDR3 region has 16 residues. The CDR3 nucleotides read TGTGCCACCAGCAGCGACAGACAGGGTTGGGGTGAAAAACTGTTTTTT. Translated: CATSSDRQGWGEKLFF.

This clone was counted only a few times. The chain uses TRBV29-1 and TRBJ2-1; 8 bases align to TRBD1. J gave up 10 bases and V 8 bases, and 7 bases lay outside the gene matches. The CDR3 totals 11 residues. Germline loops: CDR1 SQVTM, CDR2 ANQGSEA. The CDR3 loop reads CSSRQGNEQFF. CDR3 coding DNA: TGCAGCTCGCGACAGGGGAACGAGCAGTTCTTC.

This clone has just a few counts. The chain joins TRBV20-1 to TRBJ1-2; no firm D call. Germline V gene sequence: CDR1 DFQATT, CDR2 SNEGSKA (reference sequence). The V end lost 3 bases, the J end lost 5 bases, and 4 bases lay between the germline ends. The CDR3 loop spans 10 amino acids. The CDR3 region has the DNA TGCAGTGCTAGTCAATATGGCTACACCTTC. Its translation is CSASQYGYTF.

V usage is TRBV9 and J usage is TRBJ2-3; maybe TRBD1 (6 bases). Germline assignment: CDR1 SGDLS and CDR2 YYNGEE. V was clipped by 4 bases and J by 6 bases, with 18 bases between them. This CDR3 region has 15 residues. This chain's CDR3 is CASSPVGAPRDTQYF. CDR3 DNA sequence: TGTGCCAGCAGCCCCGTGGGGGCCCCAAGGGATACGCAGTATTTT.

V is TRBV15 and J is TRBJ1-1; D remains unclear. The CDR3 totals 15 residues. The ends were cut back, 4 bases at V and 0 bases at J, with 12 bases in the middle. In germline, CDR1 is LNHNV, CDR2 YYDKDF (reference sequence). CDR3 in amino acids: CATSKGDRLNTEAFF. Here the CDR3 DNA reads TGTGCCACCAGCAAGGGTGACCGCTTGAACACTGAAGCTTTCTTT.

Only a few counts were recorded for this clone. CDR3 nucleotides: TGTGCCAGCAGTGTTCAGGGAATTTCTGGAAACACCATATATTTT. This codes for CASSVQGISGNTIYF. V gene TRBV6-5 combines with J gene TRBJ1-3; D is perhaps TRBD1 (5 bases). The CDR3 covers 15 residues. Trimming cost V 5 bases and J 1 base, with 12 bases left between them. From germline, CDR1 is MNHEY and CDR2 SVGAGI.

This clone was seen a few times. This chain joins TRBV2 and TRBJ2-7; either TRBD1 or TRBD2 may supply D (5 bases each). Trimming shortened V by 10 bases and J by 3 bases, and 16 bases separated the two germline ends. Germline lookup yields CDR1 SNHLY and CDR2 FYNNEI. CDR3 length: 13 amino acids. CDR3 loop: CATQRDQYYEQYF. CDR3 in DNA: TGTGCCACCCAAAGGGACCAATACTACGAGCAGTACTTC.

The chain has TRBV5-6 and TRBJ2-6; D remains unclear. The V and J ends lost 2 bases and 0 bases respectively, with 6 bases between them. Germline V gene lookup returns CDR1 SGHDT and CDR2 YYEEEE. The CDR3 has 15 amino acids. CDR3 protein: CASSFPVSGANVLTF. The CDR3 region has the DNA TGTGCCAGCAGCTTTCCAGTCTCTGGGGCCAACGTCCTGACTTTC.

The V gene is TRBV12-5, the J gene TRBJ1-1, with D possibly being TRBD1 (6 bases). Germline CDR1 reads LGHNT; CDR2 reads FRNRAP. Trimming left V 0 bases short and J 5 bases short, with 13 bases between. This CDR3 spans 15 amino acids. The CDR3 here is CASGLVPSGVTEAFF. The CDR3 DNA reads as TGTGCTAGTGGTTTGGTACCCTCAGGGGTGACTGAAGCTTTCTTT.

The gene calls are TRBV19 and TRBJ2-2; D gene ambiguous. The CDR3 consists of 13 residues. The V end lost 5 bases, the J end lost 4 bases, and 8 bases lay between the germline ends. CDR1 is LNHDA, CDR2 SQIVND, per germline (reference sequence). The CDR3: CASSSGSTGELFF. CDR3 sequence (DNA): TGTGCCAGTAGTTCTGGCAGCACCGGGGAGCTGTTTTTT.

There are a few counts of this clone. The rearrangement uses TRBV18 and TRBJ1-5; maybe TRBD1 (5 bases). Trimming pared 3 bases from V and 7 bases from J, leaving 7 bases between. The germline gives CDR1 KGHSH, CDR2 LQKENI. The CDR3 is made up of 12 amino acids. CDR3 amino acids: CASSPQGQPQHF. CDR3 DNA sequence: TGTGCCAGCTCACCGCAGGGACAGCCCCAGCATTTT. Supplemented by reference TRBV18 and TRBJ1-5, the full variable domain reads NAGVMQNPRHLVRRRGQEARLRCSPMKGHSHVYWYRQLPEEGLKFMVYLQKENIIDESGMPKERFSAEFPKEGPSILRIQQVVRGDSAAYFCASSPQGQPQHFGDGTRLSIL.

The V call is TRBV2, the J call TRBJ2-3; D perhaps matches TRBD2 (5 bases). Germline V gene sequence: CDR1 SNHLY, CDR2 FYNNEI. The CDR3 is made up of 14 amino acids. Deletions cut 7 bases from V and 0 bases from J, with 11 bases between. In DNA, the CDR3 is TGTGCCAGCACGACTACACGGAGCACAGATACGCAGTATTTT. Encoded protein: CASTTTRSTDTQYF.

This clone was seen a few times. V is TRBV28 and J is TRBJ2-3; D is undetermined. The CDR3 length is 14 residues. From germline, CDR1 is MDHEN and CDR2 SYDVKM. V dropped 2 bases and J dropped 0 bases, with 6 bases sitting between them. The CDR3 DNA follows: TGTGCCAGCAGTTTACGCCCTAGCACAGATACGCAGTATTTT. As protein: CASSLRPSTDTQYF.

This rearrangement joins TRBV18 to TRBJ1-2, with D perhaps matching TRBD1 (6 bases). Looked up from germline, CDR1 is KGHSH and CDR2 is LQKENI. Trimming left V 3 bases short and J 4 bases short, with 15 bases between. The CDR3 extends over 15 amino acids. The CDR3 loop is CASSPDWGAGYGYTF. Written as DNA, the CDR3 is TGTGCCAGCTCACCGGACTGGGGGGCAGGCTATGGCTACACCTTC.